The rows below give T cell receptor beta chains drawn from one sample of a study of tumor-infiltrating lymphocytes in primary liver carcinoma. One entry per CDR3 protein, called by TCRdb with MiXCR from the multiplex PCR reads. The profile shows just over 20,000 distinct CDR3 sequences, 79% of them singletons. The sequencing input was liver tumor tissue from sampling region 4. The source is a woman in her twenties or thirties with primary liver carcinoma and hepatitis B virus infection. Each CDR3 is given with its conserved first and last residue. The D gene is left open where the match is weak. Clone size is shown for a subset of rows, as once, few, many or a class of expanded clone.

d_call | clone_size | j_call | v_call | cdr3_aa | cdr3_nt
- | - | TRBJ2-1 | TRBV4-1 | CASSRLVGSYEQFF | TGCGCCAGCAGCCGGCTTGTCGGAAGTTATGAACAGTTCTTT
- | - | TRBJ1-5 | TRBV2 | CDSSPDGGDQLQHF | TGTGACAGCAGTCCTGACGGGGGAGATCAGCTCCAGCATTTT
- | - | TRBJ1-4 | TRBV11-2 | CASRPWGGENCFF | -
- | - | TRBJ2-3 | TRBV4-3 | CASSQDSGSGVDTQYF | TGCGCCAGCAGCCAAGACAGTGGATCGGGAGTAGATACGCAGTATTTT
TRBD2 | - | TRBJ2-1 | TRBV6-5 | CASSFSEGGFNEQFF | TGTGCCAGCAGTTTCTCCGAGGGAGGGTTCAATGAGCAGTTCTTC
- | - | TRBJ2-3 | TRBV4-1 | CASSQLGAGNTNTRYF | TGCGCCAGCAGCCAACTTGGGGCAGGTAACACAAATACGCGGTATTTT
TRBD1 | - | TRBJ2-3 | TRBV11-2 | CASNLGGQGLFKDTQYF | TGTGCCAGCAACTTAGGGGGACAGGGACTTTTCAAAGATACGCAGTATTTC
TRBD2 | - | TRBJ2-1 | TRBV12-3/TRBV12-4 | CASSLSGSSGLDQFF | TGTGCGAGCAGCCTGTCCGGGTCTAGCGGACTTGACCAGTTCTTC
- | - | TRBJ2-3 | TRBV20-1 | CITRGTDTQYF | TGCATTACTAGGGGAACAGATACGCAGTATTTT
TRBD1 | many | TRBJ2-3 | TRBV7-9 | CASSLERGQQEDTQYF | TGTGCCAGCAGCTTAGAAAGGGGACAGCAAGAAGATACGCAGTATTTT
TRBD2 | once | TRBJ2-6 | TRBV4-3 | CASSQESSGIGSGANVLAF | TGCGCCAGCAGCCAAGAGAGTAGCGGGATAGGCTCTGGTGCCAACGTCCTGGCTTTC
- | - | TRBJ2-3 | TRBV11-2 | CASSLQWGDAQYF | TGTGCCAGTAGCCTACAGTGGGGAGATGCGCAATATTTT
- | - | TRBJ1-2 | TRBV4-3 | CASSAELEVYGYTF | TGCGCCAGTAGCGCTGAGTTGGAGGTCTACGGCTACACCTTC
TRBD1 | - | TRBJ1-2 | TRBV6-5 | CTRSYNGQGCGYTF | TGTACCAGGAGTTATAACGGACAGGGCTGCGGCTACACCTTC
TRBD2 | once | TRBJ2-1 | TRBV11-3 | CDRSRLAGGGYEHFF | TGTGACCGCAGCCGACTAGCGGGGGGGGGGTATGAGCACTTCTTC
- | - | TRBJ2-3 | TRBV11-2 | CASRPQTHTDMQYF | TGTGCCAGCAGACCACAAACTCACACAGATATGCAATATTTT
- | - | TRBJ2-7 | TRBV11-2 | CASSPYTGPYVYEQYF | TGTGCCAGCAGCCCATATACGGGCCCCTACGTCTACGAGCAGTACTTC
- | - | TRBJ1-1 | TRBV11-2 | CASSLGGGDTEAFF | TGTGCCAGCAGCTTAGGGGGTGGGGACACTGAAGCTTTCTTT
- | - | TRBJ2-7 | TRBV11-2 | CASSFGGTALSSYDLYF | TGTGCCAGCAGCTTTGGAGGTACAGCTCTGAGCTCCTACGATCTGTACTTC
- | - | TRBJ2-3 | TRBV5-4 | CASSIDGHPPLTDTQYF | TGCGCCAGCAGCATAGACGGACACCCTCCACTCACAGATACGCAGTATTTT
- | many | TRBJ2-2 | TRBV19 | CASSIWTGELFF | TGTGCCAGTAGTATTTGGACCGGGGAGCTGTTTTTT
- | - | TRBJ2-5 | TRBV5-1 | CVSSSDRVEQEAQYF | TGCGTCAGCAGCTCAGACAGAGTTGAACAAGAGGCCCAGTACTTC
- | - | TRBJ1-2 | TRBV5-4 | CASSLQGLNGYAF | TGTGCCAGCAGCCTACAGGGCCTTAATGGCTACGCTTTC
- | many | TRBJ2-7 | TRBV29-1 | CSAEGSSSYEQYF | TGCAGCGCTGAAGGCAGTAGCTCCTACGAGCAGTACTTC
- | - | TRBJ2-1 | TRBV4-3 | CADSQDWYYAYNEQFF | TGCGCCGACAGCCAAGATTGGTACTACGCCTACAATGAGCAGTTCTTC
TRBD1 | once | TRBJ1-1 | TRBV11-2 | CASSARDRGHKRWSNAETFF | TGTGCCAGCAGCGCTCGGGATAGGGGGCACAAGAGGTGGAGTAACGCTGAAACTTTCTTT
- | - | TRBJ2-2 | TRBV14 | CTSIPGRNTGEPFF | TGTACTAGCATCCCAGGACGGAACACCGGGGAGCCGTTTTTT
- | - | TRBJ2-1 | TRBV4-3 | CASSHAELVNEQFF | TGCGCGAGCAGCCACGCAGAGTTGGTTAATGAGCAGTTCTTC
TRBD2 | - | TRBJ2-3 | TRBV7-9 | CASSILQAGTTDTQYF | TGTGCCAGCAGCATATTACAAGCGGGAACCACAGATACGCAGTATTTT
- | - | TRBJ2-3 | TRBV29-1 | CSPRAESVADTQYF | TGCAGTCCCCGGGCAGAAAGCGTTGCAGATACGCAGTATTTT
TRBD2 | few | TRBJ2-2 | TRBV11-1 | CASSRVMAGVSGELIF | TGTGCCAGCAGCAGGGTTATGGCGGGAGTGTCTGGGGAGCTGATATTT
- | - | TRBJ2-7 | TRBV7-8 | CASSLVLSHEQYF | TGTGCCAGCAGCTTAGTCCTAAGCCACGAGCAGTATTTC
TRBD2 | - | TRBJ2-1 | TRBV12-3/TRBV12-4 | CASLSGTSGVEQFF | TGTGCCAGCCTGTCCGGGACTAGCGGAGTTGAGCAGTTCTTC
- | - | TRBJ1-3 | TRBV11-2 | CANSLYKETGNTIYF | TGTGCCAACAGTTTATACAAGGAGACTGGAAACACCATATATTTT
- | - | TRBJ1-6 | TRBV5-4 | CASSPGAGDNSSFHF | TGTGCCAGCAGCCCAGGGGCGGGGGATAATTCATCCTTCCACTTT
TRBD2 | - | TRBJ2-3 | TRBV4-3 | CASCQSWAGASADTEYF | TGCGCCAGCTGCCAAAGTTGGGCGGGAGCCTCCGCAGATACCGAGTATTTT
TRBD1 | - | TRBJ1-1 | TRBV28 | CASSDRVMNTEAFF | TGTGCAAGCAGTGACAGGGTTATGAATACTGAAGCTTTCTTT
- | - | TRBJ2-2 | TRBV6-1 | CASSETLPGGAVNTRELLF | TGTGCCAGCAGTGAAACCCTTCCCGGGGGCGCCGTGAACACCAGGGAGCTGTTATTT
- | - | TRBJ2-3 | TRBV5-6 | CASSPGAKDTQYF | TGTGCCAGCAGCCCTGGGGCCAAAGATACGCAGTATTTT
TRBD2 | - | TRBJ2-5 | TRBV30 | CAWSVLGGRKETQYF | TGTGCCTGGAGCGTACTGGGCGGGAGGAAAGAGACCCAGTACTTC
TRBD1 | few | TRBJ1-1 | TRBV29-1 | CSVDDPLVRQGRAFF | TGCAGCGTTGACGACCCTTTGGTACGACAGGGGAGAGCTTTCTTT
TRBD1 | - | TRBJ2-2 | TRBV11-2 | CAGSSQGAPDTEELFF | TGTGCCGGCAGCTCACAGGGGGCTCCGGACACCGAGGAGCTGTTTTTT
- | - | TRBJ1-5 | TRBV7-8 | CASNLSQATQPQHF | TGTGCCAGCAACTTATCACAGGCCACTCAGCCCCAGCATTTT
- | - | TRBJ2-7 | TRBV11-1 | CASSPWDARFYAQYF | TGTGCCAGCAGCCCCTGGGACGCCCGTTTCTATGCGCAGTACTTC
TRBD2 | - | TRBJ2-1 | TRBV4-3 | CASSQEWDYSYNEQFF | TGCGCCAGCAGCCAAGAATGGGACTACTCCTACAACGAGCAGTTCTTC